These 19 T cell receptor beta chains were sequenced from one sample in a study of T cells in Graves' hyperthyroidism and ophthalmopathy. Authors of the study amplified TCR beta CDR3 regions from RNA transcripts. RT-PCR in the first round (using the HTBI primer set) targeted the TCR CDR3. MiXCR, applied by TCRdb to the multiplex PCR reads, yields one record per CDR3 protein. This sample has 200,000 to 300,000 distinct CDR3 sequences, with about 24% found just once. The sample was blood. Receptors originate from a woman in her thirties or forties with Graves' ophthalmopathy.

This clonotype was seen at least ten times. V is TRBV2 and J is TRBJ2-7; D ambiguous. The CDR3 consists of 13 residues. The germline V gene has CDR1 SNHLY and CDR2 FYNNEI. Trimming stripped 8 bases from V and 2 bases from J, with 13 bases between. Written as DNA, the CDR3 is TGTGCCAGCGGTGGTTCGCCTACCTACGAGCAGTACTTC. This codes for CASGGSPTYEQYF. Drawing the rest from reference TRBV2 and TRBJ2-7, the complete variable domain is EPEVTQTPSHQVTQMGQEVILRCVPISNHLYFYWYRQILGQKVEFLVSFYNNEISEKSEIFDDQFSVERPDGSNFTLKIRSTKLEDSAMYFCASGGSPTYEQYFGPGTRLTVT.

This clonotype has ten or more counts. V usage is TRBV12-3 or TRBV12-4 and J usage is TRBJ1-1, with D possibly TRBD1 on 5 matching bases. This CDR3 is 13 amino acids long. Trimming removed 6 bases from V and 2 bases from J, with 10 bases in between. The CDR3 here is CASRKGTNTEAFF. In nucleotides, the CDR3 is TGTGCCAGCAGAAAAGGGACCAACACTGAAGCTTTCTTT.

This clonotype occurred a few times. Sequence at one end of the junction differs from germline and may be a read error. This chain uses TRBV28 with TRBJ2-2; D may be TRBD1 or TRBD2 (5 bases each). CDR3 length: 13 residues. The germline V gene encodes CDR1 MDHEN and CDR2 SYDVKM. CDR3 sequence (DNA): TGTGCCAGCAGGACAGTAGACACCGGGGAGCTGCTTTTT. Residues: CASRTVDTGELLF. Using reference TRBV28 and TRBJ2-2 for the parts outside the CDR3, the full variable domain is DVKVTQSSRYLVKRTGEKVFLECVQDMDHENMFWYRQDPGLGLRLIYFSYDVKMKEKGDIPEGYSVSREKKERFSLILESASTNQTSMYLCASRTVDTGELLFGEGSRLTVL.

This chain connects TRBV7-8 to TRBJ2-7; weak D call: TRBD1 (6 bases). This CDR3 has 14 amino acids. Trimming shortened V by 3 bases and J by 2 bases, and 11 bases separated the two germline ends. Germline V CDR1 and CDR2: SGHVS, FQNEAQ. The chain's CDR3 is CASSLNRDPYEQYF. The CDR3 DNA reads TGTGCCAGCAGCTTGAACAGGGACCCCTACGAGCAGTACTTC.

This clonotype was seen ten or more times. The V and J genes are TRBV20-1 and TRBJ2-5, with 9 bases matching TRBD1. V trimming: 0 bases; J trimming: 4 bases; junction bases outside the gene matches: 3. CDR1 and CDR2 from the germline V gene are DFQATT and SNEGSKA (reference sequence). The CDR3 consists of 14 residues. The CDR3: CSARDLGQGETQYF. Here the CDR3 DNA reads TGCAGTGCTAGAGACCTGGGACAGGGAGAGACCCAGTACTTC.

This clonotype was recorded at least ten times. This chain joins TRBV6-5 and TRBJ2-4; the match to TRBD2 covers 9 bases. The CDR3 contains 15 residues. Germline V gives CDR1 MNHEY, CDR2 SVGAGI. V trimming: 2 bases; J trimming: 4 bases; junction bases outside the gene matches: 3. CDR3 in amino acids: CASSYASGTKNIQYF. CDR3 DNA: TGTGCCAGCAGTTACGCTAGCGGGACTAAAAACATTCAGTACTTC.

There are many counts of this clonotype. The genes are TRBV19 and TRBJ2-6; D might be TRBD1 or TRBD2, each matching 5 bases. Germline assignment: CDR1 LNHDA and CDR2 SQIVND (reference sequence). The CDR3 is 17 amino acids. The V end was cut by 6 bases, the J end by 0 bases, with 15 bases between. The CDR3 loop reads CASRVGTALSGANVLTF. Here the CDR3 DNA reads TGTGCCAGTAGGGTGGGGACGGCTCTCTCTGGGGCCAACGTCCTGACTTTC.

V gene TRBV12-3 or TRBV12-4 combines with J gene TRBJ1-5, with a possible D match to TRBD1 (6 bases). V lost 3 bases, J lost 5 bases, and 17 bases lay in between. The length of the CDR3 is 16 residues. The DNA for the CDR3 is TGTGCCAGCAGTTTCGCCCCCAGGGGTGTCGATCAGCCCCAGCATTTT. Its translation: CASSFAPRGVDQPQHF.

The table lists this clonotype with a few counts. The rearrangement joins TRBV19 to TRBJ2-3; 8 bases fit TRBD1. Germline values: CDR1 LNHDA, CDR2 SQIVND (reference sequence). The CDR3 spans 15 residues. After removal of 1 base from V and 3 bases from J, the junction contained 3 bases not matched to a gene. The CDR3 DNA reads as TGTGCCAGTAGTATAGCCAGGGGGCATACAGATACGCAGTATTTT. Translated, it gives CASSIARGHTDTQYF.

This clonotype occurred many times. The chain couples TRBV7-6 to TRBJ2-7; no definite D call. The CDR3 is 15 amino acids. Germline V gene data show CDR1 as SGHVS and CDR2 as FNYEAQ. The V and J ends lost 5 bases and 4 bases respectively, with 18 bases between them. The CDR3 sequence: CASSPGALMAYEQYF. As DNA, the CDR3 is TGTGCCAGCAGCCCCGGCGCCCTAATGGCGTACGAGCAGTACTTC.

The chain couples TRBV12-3 or TRBV12-4 to TRBJ1-2, with unresolved D. Trimming removed 6 bases at V and 2 bases at J, with 16 bases between. This CDR3 has 15 residues. The CDR3 sequence is CASSRRTEANYGYTF. In nucleotides, the CDR3 is TGTGCCAGCAGCCGAAGAACAGAGGCCAACTATGGCTACACCTTC.

This clonotype was seen at least ten times. This CDR3 reads CASSLPSDIQYF. The DNA of the CDR3 is TGCGCCAGCAGCTTACCTAGTGACATTCAGTACTTC. This chain connects TRBV5-1 to TRBJ2-4; no reliable D call. The V end lost 2 bases, the J end lost 8 bases, and 8 bases lay between the germline ends. CDR3 length: 12 residues. Per germline, CDR1 SGHRS and CDR2 YFSETQ.

This clonotype was observed at least ten times. The chain combines TRBV3-1 with TRBJ2-5, with a weak D call TRBD1 (8 bases). The germline V and J ends were trimmed by 3 bases and 5 bases, with 16 bases remaining between them. Germline V gene lookup returns CDR1 LGHDT and CDR2 YNNKEL (reference sequence). The length of the CDR3 is 15 residues. The CDR3 spells CASSHGTGGGETQYF. Here the CDR3 DNA reads TGTGCCAGCAGCCACGGAACAGGGGGGGGTGAGACCCAGTACTTC.

There are many counts of this clonotype. The V and J genes are TRBV28 and TRBJ2-6; TRBD1 matches at 9 bases. CDR1 MDHEN and CDR2 SYDVKM come from the germline V gene. This CDR3 has 15 residues. J gave up 8 bases and V 5 bases, and 7 bases lay outside the gene matches. The CDR3 sequence: CASSETGTGSNVLTF. The CDR3 DNA is TGTGCCAGCAGTGAGACCGGGACAGGGTCCAACGTCCTGACTTTC.

This chain connects TRBV20-1 to TRBJ1-5; weak D call: TRBD1 (6 bases). CDR3 length: 15 residues. Trimming took 4 bases from V and 0 from J, leaving 13 bases between them. Germline CDR1 DFQATT, CDR2 SNEGSKA (reference sequence). The CDR3 spells CSATPTGHSNQPQHF. In nucleotides, the CDR3 is TGCAGTGCTACCCCGACAGGACATAGCAATCAGCCCCAGCATTTT.

The sample holds one count of this clonotype. V is TRBV28 and J is TRBJ1-1; the D is unclear. Germline CDR1 and CDR2: MDHEN and SYDVKM. The CDR3 totals 14 residues. V lost 2 bases, J lost 2 bases, and 9 bases lay in between. CDR3: CASSLRQINTEAFF. The CDR3, as DNA: TGTGCCAGCAGTTTAAGGCAGATTAACACTGAAGCTTTCTTT.

This clonotype came up many times. The rearrangement joins TRBV20-1 to TRBJ1-5; no definite D call. CDR3 length: 19 amino acids. The germline V and J ends were trimmed by 6 bases and 0 bases, with 27 bases remaining between them. Germline V gene lookup returns CDR1 DFQATT and CDR2 SNEGSKA (reference sequence). CDR3 in DNA: TGCAGTGCCCCGGTCCCCGGCGCCGCATACCTTTATAGCAATCAGCCCCAGCATTTT. Encoded protein: CSAPVPGAAYLYSNQPQHF.

The chain uses TRBV19 and TRBJ1-5; D is possibly TRBD1 (5 bases). Germline-derived CDR1 and CDR2 are LNHDA and SQIVND (reference sequence). The germline V and J ends were trimmed by 3 bases and 5 bases, with 11 bases remaining between them. The CDR3 totals 14 residues. The CDR3 coding sequence is TGTGCCAGTAGTATGAACAGGAGATATCAGCCCCAGCATTTT. It encodes CASSMNRRYQPQHF.

In its sample, this clonotype was seen a few times. V and J are TRBV27 and TRBJ2-5; 7 nucleotides match TRBD2. J gave up 3 bases and V 4 bases, and 2 bases lay outside the gene matches. The germline V gene encodes CDR1 MNHEY and CDR2 SMNVEV (reference sequence). This CDR3 is 13 amino acids long. The CDR3 DNA reads TGTGCCAGCAGTTGGCGGGAGAAAGAGACCCAGTACTTC. This codes for CASSWREKETQYF.